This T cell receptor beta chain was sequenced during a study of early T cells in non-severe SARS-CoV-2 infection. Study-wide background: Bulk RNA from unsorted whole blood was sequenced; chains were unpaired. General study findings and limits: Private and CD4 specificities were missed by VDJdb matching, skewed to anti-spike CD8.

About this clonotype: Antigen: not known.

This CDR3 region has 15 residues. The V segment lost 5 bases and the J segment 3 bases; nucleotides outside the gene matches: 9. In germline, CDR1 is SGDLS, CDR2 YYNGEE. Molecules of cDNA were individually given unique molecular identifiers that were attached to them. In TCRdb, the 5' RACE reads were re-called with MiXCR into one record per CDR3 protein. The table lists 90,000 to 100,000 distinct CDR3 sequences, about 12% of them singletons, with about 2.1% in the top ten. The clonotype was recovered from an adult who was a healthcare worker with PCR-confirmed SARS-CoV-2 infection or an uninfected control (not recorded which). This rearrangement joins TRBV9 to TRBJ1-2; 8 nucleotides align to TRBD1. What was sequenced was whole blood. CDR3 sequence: CASRPGQGVDYGYTF. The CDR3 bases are TGTGCCAGCAGACCCGGACAGGGTGTGGACTATGGCTACACCTTC.